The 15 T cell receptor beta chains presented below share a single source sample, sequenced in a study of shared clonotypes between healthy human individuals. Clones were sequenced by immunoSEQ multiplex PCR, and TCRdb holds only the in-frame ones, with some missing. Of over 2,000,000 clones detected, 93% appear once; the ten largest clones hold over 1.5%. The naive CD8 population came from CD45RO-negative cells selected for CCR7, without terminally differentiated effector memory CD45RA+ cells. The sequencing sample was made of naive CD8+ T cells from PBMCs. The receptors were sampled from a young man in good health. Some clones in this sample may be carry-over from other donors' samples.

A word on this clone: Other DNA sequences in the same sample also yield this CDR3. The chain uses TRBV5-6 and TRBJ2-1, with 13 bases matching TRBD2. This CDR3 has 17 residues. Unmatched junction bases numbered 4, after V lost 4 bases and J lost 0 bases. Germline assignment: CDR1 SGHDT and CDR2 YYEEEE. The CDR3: CASSPGLAGSSYNEQFF. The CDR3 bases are TGTGCCAGCAGCCCGGGACTAGCGGGGAGCTCCTACAATGAGCAGTTCTTC.

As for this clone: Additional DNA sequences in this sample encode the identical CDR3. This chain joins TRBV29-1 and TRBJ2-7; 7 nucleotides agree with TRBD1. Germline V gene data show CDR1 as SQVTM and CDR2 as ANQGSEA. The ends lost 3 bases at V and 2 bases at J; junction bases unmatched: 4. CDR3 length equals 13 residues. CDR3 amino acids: CSVEGDRAYEQYF. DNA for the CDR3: TGCAGCGTTGAGGGGGACAGAGCCTACGAGCAGTACTTC.

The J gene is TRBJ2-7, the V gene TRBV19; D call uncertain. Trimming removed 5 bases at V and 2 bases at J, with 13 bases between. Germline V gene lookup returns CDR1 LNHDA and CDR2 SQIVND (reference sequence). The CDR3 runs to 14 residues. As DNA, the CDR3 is TGTGCCAGTAGTCCTACGGATTACGCCTACGAGCAGTACTTC. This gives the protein CASSPTDYAYEQYF.

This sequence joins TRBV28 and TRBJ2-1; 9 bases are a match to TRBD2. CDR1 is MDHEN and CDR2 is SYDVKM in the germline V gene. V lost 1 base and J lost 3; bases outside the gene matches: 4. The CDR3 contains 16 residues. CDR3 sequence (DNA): TGTGCCAGCAGTTTATCTGTTAGCGGGGGCTACAATGAGCAGTTCTTC. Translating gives CASSLSVSGGYNEQFF.

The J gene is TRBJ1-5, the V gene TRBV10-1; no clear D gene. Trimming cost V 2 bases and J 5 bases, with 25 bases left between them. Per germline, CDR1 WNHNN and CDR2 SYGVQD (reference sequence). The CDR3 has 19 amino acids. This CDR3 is CASSEPHLHKLPWDQPQHF. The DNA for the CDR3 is TGCGCCAGCAGTGAGCCGCACCTGCATAAACTCCCATGGGATCAGCCCCAGCATTTT.

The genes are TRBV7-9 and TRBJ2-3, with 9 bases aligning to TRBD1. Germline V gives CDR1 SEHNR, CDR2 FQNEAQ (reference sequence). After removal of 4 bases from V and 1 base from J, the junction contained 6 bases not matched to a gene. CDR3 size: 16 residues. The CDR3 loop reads CASSSRTGAGTDTQYF. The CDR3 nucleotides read TGTGCCAGCAGCTCTCGGACAGGGGCAGGCACAGATACGCAGTATTTT.

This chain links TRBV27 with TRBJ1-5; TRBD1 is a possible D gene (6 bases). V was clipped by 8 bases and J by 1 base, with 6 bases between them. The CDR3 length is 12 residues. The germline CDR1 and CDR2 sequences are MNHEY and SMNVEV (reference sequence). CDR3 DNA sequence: TGTGCCAGCGGACAGAGCAATCAGCCCCAGCATTTT. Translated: CASGQSNQPQHF.

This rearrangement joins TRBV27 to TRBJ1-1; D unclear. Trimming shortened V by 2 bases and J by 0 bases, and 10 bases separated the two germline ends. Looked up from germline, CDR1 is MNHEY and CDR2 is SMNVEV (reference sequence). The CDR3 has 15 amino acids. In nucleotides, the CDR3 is TGTGCCAGCAGTTTAGCGCCTTACATGAACACTGAAGCTTTCTTT. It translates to CASSLAPYMNTEAFF.

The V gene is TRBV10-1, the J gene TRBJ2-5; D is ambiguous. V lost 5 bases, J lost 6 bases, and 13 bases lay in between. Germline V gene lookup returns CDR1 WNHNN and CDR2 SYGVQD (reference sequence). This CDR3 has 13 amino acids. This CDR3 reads CASSPSTMKTQYF. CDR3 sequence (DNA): TGCGCCAGCAGTCCCTCTACGATGAAGACCCAGTACTTC.

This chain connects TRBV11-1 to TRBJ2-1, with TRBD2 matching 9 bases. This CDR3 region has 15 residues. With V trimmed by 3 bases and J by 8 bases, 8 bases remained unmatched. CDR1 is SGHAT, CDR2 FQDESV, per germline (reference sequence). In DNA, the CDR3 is TGTGCCAGCAGCTTGGGCGGGAGGGTATTTGATGAGCAGTTCTTC. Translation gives CASSLGGRVFDEQFF.

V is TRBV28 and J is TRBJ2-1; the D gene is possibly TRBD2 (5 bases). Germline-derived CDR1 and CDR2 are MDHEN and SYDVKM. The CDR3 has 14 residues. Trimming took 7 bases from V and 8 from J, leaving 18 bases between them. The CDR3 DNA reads TGTGCCAGCACACGGAGGAGAGGGTGGTATGAGCAGTTCTTC. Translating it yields CASTRRRGWYEQFF. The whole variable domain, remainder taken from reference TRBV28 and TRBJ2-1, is DVKVTQSSRYLVKRTGEKVFLECVQDMDHENMFWYRQDPGLGLRLIYFSYDVKMKEKGDIPEGYSVSREKKERFSLILESASTNQTSMYLCASTRRRGWYEQFFGPGTRLTVL.

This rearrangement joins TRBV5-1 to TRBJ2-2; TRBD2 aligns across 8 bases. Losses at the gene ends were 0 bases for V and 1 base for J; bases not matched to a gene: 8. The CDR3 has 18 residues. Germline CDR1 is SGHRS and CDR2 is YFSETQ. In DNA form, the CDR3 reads TGCGCCAGCAGCTTGGCGGTGATAGCGGGGTGGAACACCGGGGAGCTGTTTTTT. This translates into CASSLAVIAGWNTGELFF.

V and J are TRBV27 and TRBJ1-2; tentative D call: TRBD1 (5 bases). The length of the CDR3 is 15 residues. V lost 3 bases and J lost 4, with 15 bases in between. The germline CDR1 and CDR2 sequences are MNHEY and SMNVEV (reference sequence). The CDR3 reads CASSLKGHPTYGYTF. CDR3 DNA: TGTGCCAGCAGTTTGAAAGGACACCCTACCTATGGCTACACCTTC.

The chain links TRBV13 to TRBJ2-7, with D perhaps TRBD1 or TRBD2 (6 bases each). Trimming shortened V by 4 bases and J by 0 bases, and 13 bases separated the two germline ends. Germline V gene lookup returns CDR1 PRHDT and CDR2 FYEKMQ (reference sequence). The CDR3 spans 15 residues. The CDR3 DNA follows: TGTGCCAGCAGCTCGGGGGACACGAGCTCCTACGAGCAGTACTTC. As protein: CASSSGDTSSYEQYF.

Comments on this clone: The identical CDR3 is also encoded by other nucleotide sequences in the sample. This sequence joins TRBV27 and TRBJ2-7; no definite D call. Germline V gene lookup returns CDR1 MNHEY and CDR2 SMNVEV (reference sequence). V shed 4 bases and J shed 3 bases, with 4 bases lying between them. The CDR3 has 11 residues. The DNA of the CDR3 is TGTGCCAGCAGTTCGTACTACGAGCAGTACTTC. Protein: CASSSYYEQYF.